The T cell receptor (beta chain) described here comes from a study of blood T cell repertoires in COVID-19. Across the whole study: There were acute and convalescent COVID-19 samples, and they came from the United States, Italy and Spain. Nucleic acid was either cDNA or gDNA, and it came from T cells, B-cell-depleted T cells, or PBMCs.

Authors' processing steps: Estimation of nucleated cell counts was performed using reference gene primer amplification. The method was immunoSEQ multiplex PCR; TCRdb's version includes in-frame clones alone and lacks a portion of them. That table is the source of V, J and clone size, and D and trimming were worked out from the DNA. The sample has roughly 270,000 clones; approximately 86% are singletons. V gave up 3 bases and J gave up 6 bases; unmatched junction bases: 14. The germline CDR1 and CDR2 sequences are LNHDA and SQIVND (reference sequence). This CDR3 is built from 19 residues. J is TRBJ2-2 and V is TRBV19; 12 positions match TRBD2. The sequencing sample was made of peripheral blood. The TCR was taken from a man aged 18 to 35 with active or convalescent COVID-19. The CDR3 nucleotides read TGTGCCAGTAGTATGACTAGCGGGGGCCTTAAAACGGGGTCCGGGGAGCTGTTTTTT. Translated, it gives CASSMTSGGLKTGSGELFF.